These T cell receptor beta chains were read from a single sample in a study of T cells expressing NK-cell markers. TCRdb reprocessed the 5' RACE reads, with one entry per CDR3 protein and no DNA. The sample has about 540,000 distinct CDR3 sequences; the top ten hold roughly 3.5%. What was sequenced was blood T cells: a sorted CD56 or NKG2C T cell subset, CD4+ or CD8+ T cells, or bulk PBMC T cells (not recorded which). The receptors derive from a man between 18 and 29 years old in good health. CDR3s include the opening cysteine and the closing phenylalanine or tryptophan.

J | V | CDR3
TRBJ1-2 | TRBV27 | CASSLIGGVYGYTF
TRBJ1-2 | TRBV12-3/TRBV12-4 | CASSSTVGYGYTF
TRBJ2-4 | TRBV5-1 | CASSLVGGGRNIQYF
TRBJ1-6 | TRBV11-2 | CASSTWTGVRGNSPLHF
TRBJ2-1 | TRBV4-2 | CASSLYGTQDNEQFF
TRBJ2-2 | TRBV29-1 | CSVLSLGGTGELFF
TRBJ2-7 | TRBV7-8 | CASSRRTGTYEQYF
TRBJ2-3 | TRBV5-4 | CASSLGAGGRADTQYF
TRBJ2-2 | TRBV12-3/TRBV12-4 | CASSFSASGTGGGELFF
TRBJ2-2 | TRBV4-2 | CASSQADHTGELFF
TRBJ2-5 | TRBV12-5 | CASGSSQETQYF